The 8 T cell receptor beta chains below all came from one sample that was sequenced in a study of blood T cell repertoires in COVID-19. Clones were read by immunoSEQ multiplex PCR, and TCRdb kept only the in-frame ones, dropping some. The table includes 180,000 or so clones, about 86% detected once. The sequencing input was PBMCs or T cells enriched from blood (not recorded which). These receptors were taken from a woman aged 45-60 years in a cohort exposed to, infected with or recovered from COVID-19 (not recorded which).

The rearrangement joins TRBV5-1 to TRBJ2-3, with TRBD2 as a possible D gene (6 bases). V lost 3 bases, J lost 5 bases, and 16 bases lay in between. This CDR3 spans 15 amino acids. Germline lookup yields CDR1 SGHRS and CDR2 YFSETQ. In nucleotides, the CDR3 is TGCGCCAGCAGCTGGGGGGACGGTTTGGTAGATACGCAGTATTTT. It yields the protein CASSWGDGLVDTQYF.

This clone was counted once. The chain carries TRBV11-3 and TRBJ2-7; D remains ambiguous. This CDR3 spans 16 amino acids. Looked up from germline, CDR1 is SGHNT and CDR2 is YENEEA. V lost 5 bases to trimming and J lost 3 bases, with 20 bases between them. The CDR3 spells CASSPPPPDSHYEQYF. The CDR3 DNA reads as TGTGCCAGCAGCCCCCCCCCGCCTGACTCCCACTACGAGCAGTACTTC.

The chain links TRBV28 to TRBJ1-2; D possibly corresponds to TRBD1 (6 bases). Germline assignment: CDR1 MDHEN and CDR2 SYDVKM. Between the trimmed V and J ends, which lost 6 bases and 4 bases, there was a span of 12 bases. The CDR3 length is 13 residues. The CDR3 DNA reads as TGTGCCAGCAGACTACCACAGGGCTATGGCTACACCTTC. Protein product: CASRLPQGYGYTF.

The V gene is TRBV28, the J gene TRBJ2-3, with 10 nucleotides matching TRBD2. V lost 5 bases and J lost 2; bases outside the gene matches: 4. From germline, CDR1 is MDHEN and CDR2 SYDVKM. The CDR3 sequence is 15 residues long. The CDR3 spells CASSERGGHTDTQYF. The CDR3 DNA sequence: TGTGCCAGCAGTGAGCGGGGGGGCCACACAGATACGCAGTATTTT.

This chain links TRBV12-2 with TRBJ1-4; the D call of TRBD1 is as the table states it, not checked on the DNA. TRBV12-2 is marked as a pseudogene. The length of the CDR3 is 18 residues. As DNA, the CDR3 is TGTGCAAGTCGCCCCCGACACCCTCCTTTTGGAACTAATGAAAAACTGTTTTTT. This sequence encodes CASRPRHPPFGTNEKLFF.

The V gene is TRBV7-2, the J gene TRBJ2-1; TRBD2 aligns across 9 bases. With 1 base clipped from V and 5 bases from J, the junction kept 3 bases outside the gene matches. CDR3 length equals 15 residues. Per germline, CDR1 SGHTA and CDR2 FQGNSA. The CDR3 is CASSLGLAEDNEQFF. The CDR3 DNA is TGTGCCAGCAGCTTAGGACTAGCGGAGGACAATGAGCAGTTCTTC.

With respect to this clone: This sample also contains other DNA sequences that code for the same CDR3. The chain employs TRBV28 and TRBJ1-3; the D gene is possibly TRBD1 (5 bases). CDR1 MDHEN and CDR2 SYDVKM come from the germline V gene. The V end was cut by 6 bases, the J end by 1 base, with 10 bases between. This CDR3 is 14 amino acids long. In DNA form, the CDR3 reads TGTGCCAGCAGCCTACAGGCGTCTGGAAACACCATATATTTT. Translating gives CASSLQASGNTIYF.

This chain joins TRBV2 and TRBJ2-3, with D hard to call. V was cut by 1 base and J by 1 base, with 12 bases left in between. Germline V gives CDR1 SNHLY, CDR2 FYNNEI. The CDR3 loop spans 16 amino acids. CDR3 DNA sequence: TGTGCCAGCAGTGAAGATGGCGGCCGGGGCACAGATACGCAGTATTTT. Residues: CASSEDGGRGTDTQYF.